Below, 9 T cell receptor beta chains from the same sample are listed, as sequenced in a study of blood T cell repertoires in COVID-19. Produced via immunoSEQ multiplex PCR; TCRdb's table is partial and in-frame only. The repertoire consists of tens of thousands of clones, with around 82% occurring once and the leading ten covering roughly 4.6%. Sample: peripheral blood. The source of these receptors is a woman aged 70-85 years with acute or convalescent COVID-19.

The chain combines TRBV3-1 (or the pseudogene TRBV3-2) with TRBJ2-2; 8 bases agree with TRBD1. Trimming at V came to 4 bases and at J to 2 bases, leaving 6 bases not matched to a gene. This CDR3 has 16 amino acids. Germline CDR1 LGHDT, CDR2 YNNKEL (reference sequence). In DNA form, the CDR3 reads TGTGCCAGCAGCCGAACAGGGGGTACTAACACCGGGGAGCTGTTTTTT. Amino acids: CASSRTGGTNTGELFF.

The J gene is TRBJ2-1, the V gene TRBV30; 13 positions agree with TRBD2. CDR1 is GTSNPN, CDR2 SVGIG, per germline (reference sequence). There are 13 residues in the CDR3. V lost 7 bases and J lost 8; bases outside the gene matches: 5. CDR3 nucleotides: TGTGCCTTTCGGACTAGCGGGAGTTATGAGCAGTTCTTC. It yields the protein CAFRTSGSYEQFF.

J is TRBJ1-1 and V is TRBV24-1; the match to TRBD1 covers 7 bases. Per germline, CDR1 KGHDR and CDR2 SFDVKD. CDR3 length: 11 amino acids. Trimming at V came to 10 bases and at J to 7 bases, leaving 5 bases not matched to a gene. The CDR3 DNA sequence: TGTGCCACTCGCAGGGGGGATGAAGCTTTCTTT. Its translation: CATRRGDEAFF.

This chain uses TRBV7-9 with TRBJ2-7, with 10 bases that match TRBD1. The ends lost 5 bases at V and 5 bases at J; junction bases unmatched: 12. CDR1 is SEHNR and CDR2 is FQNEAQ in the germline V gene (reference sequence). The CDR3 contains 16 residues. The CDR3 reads CASSQGGGTGVDEQYF. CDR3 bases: TGTGCCAGCAGCCAAGGGGGAGGGACAGGGGTAGACGAGCAGTACTTC.

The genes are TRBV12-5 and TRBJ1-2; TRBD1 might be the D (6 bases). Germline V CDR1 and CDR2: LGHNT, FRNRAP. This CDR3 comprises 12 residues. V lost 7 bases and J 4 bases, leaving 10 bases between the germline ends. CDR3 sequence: CASAPDSYGYTF. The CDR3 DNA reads TGTGCTAGTGCCCCGGACAGCTATGGCTACACCTTC.

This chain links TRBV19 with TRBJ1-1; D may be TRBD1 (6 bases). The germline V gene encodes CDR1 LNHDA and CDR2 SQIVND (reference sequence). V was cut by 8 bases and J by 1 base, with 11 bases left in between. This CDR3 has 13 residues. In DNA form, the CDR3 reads TGTGCCAGTGGACAGAACGGGAACACTGAAGCTTTCTTT. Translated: CASGQNGNTEAFF.

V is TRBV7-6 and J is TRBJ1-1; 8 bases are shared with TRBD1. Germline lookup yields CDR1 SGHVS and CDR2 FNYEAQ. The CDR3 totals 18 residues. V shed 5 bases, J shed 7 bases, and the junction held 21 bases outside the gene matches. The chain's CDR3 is CASSPETGQGWRWGEAFF. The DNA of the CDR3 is TGTGCCAGCAGCCCCGAGACAGGACAGGGATGGCGGTGGGGTGAAGCTTTCTTT.

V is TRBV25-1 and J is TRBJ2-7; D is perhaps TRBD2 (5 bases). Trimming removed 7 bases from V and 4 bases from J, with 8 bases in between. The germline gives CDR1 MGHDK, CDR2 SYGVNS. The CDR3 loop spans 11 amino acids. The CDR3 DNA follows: TGTGCCAGCAAGCGGCTTTACGAGCAGTACTTC. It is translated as CASKRLYEQYF.

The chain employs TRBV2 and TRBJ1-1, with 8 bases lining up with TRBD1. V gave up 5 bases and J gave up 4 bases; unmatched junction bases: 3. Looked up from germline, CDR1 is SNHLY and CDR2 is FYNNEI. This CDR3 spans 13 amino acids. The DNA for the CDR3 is TGTGCCAGCAGTCTCACAGGGGGCACTGAAGCTTTCTTT. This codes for CASSLTGGTEAFF.